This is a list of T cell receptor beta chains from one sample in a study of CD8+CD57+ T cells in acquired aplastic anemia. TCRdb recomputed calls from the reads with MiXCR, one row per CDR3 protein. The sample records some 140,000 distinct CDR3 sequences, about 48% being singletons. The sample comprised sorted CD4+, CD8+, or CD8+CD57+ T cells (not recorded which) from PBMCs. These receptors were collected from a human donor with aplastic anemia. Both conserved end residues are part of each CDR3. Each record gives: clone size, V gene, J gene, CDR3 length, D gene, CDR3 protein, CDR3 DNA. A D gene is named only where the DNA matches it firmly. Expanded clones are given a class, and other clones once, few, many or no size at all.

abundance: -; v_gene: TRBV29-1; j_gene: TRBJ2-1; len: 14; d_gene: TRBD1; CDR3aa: CSGDRGFTYNEQFF; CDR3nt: TGCAGCGGGGACAGGGGGTTTACCTACAATGAGCAGTTCTTC
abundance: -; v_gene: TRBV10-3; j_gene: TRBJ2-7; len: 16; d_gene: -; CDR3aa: CAISTGGFAQDYEQYF; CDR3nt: TGTGCCATCTCCACTGGGGGTTTCGCCCAGGACTACGAGCAGTACTTC
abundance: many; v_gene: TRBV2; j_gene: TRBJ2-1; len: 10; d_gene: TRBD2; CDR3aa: CASGGRETFF; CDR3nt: TGTGCCAGCGGCGGGCGGGAGACGTTCTTC
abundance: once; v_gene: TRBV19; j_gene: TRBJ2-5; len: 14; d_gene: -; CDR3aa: CASSTVAASETQYF; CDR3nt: TGTGCCAGTAGTACCGTAGCGGCTTCAGAGACCCAGTACTTC
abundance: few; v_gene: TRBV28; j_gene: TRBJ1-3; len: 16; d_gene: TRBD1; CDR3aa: CASSSPGQGWGNTIYF; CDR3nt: TGTGCCAGCAGTTCACCAGGACAGGGATGGGGAAACACCATATATTTT
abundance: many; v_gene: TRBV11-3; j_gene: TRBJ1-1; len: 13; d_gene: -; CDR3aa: CASSLVGNTEAFF; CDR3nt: TGTGCCAGCAGCTTAGTAGGAAACACTGAAGCTTTCTTT
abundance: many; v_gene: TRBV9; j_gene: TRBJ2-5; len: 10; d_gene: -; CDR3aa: CASSGETQYF; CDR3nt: TGTGCCAGCAGCGGGGAGACCCAGTACTTC
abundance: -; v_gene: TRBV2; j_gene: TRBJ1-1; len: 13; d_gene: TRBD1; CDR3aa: CASRFNRGGEAFF; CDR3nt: TGTGCCAGCAGATTTAACAGGGGCGGTGAAGCTTTCTTT
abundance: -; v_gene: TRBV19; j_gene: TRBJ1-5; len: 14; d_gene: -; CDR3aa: CASSPRGRGKPQHF; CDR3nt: TGTGCCAGTAGTCCCCGGGGCAGGGGAAAGCCCCAGCATTTT
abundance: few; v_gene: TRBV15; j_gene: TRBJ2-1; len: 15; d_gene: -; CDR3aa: CATSRDRTPTSKPFF; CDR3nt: TGTGCCACCAGCAGAGATAGGACGCCAACATCCAAACCGTTCTTC
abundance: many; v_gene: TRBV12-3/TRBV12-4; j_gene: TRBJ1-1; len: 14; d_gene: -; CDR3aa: CASSFGRGNTEAFF; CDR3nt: TGTGCCAGCAGTTTCGGCAGGGGGAACACTGAAGCTTTCTTT
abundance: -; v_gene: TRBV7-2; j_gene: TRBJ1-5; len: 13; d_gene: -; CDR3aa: CASSLELGQPQHF; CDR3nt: TGTGCCAGCAGCTTAGAGTTGGGTCAGCCCCAGCATTTT
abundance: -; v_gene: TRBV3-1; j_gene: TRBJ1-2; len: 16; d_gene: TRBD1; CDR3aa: CASSHRDSYLNYGYTF; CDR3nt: TGTGCCAGCAGCCACCGGGACAGTTACCTTAACTATGGCTACACCTTC
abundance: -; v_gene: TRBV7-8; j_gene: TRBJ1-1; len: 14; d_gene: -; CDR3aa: CASSQGLGNTEAFF; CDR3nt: TGTGCCAGCAGCCAAGGGTTGGGGAACACTGAAGCTTTCTTT
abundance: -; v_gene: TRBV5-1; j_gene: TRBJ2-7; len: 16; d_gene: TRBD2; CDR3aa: CASSLGGSGGGYEQYF; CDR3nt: TGCGCCAGCAGCTTGGGCGGATCGGGGGGTGGGTACGAGCAGTACTTC
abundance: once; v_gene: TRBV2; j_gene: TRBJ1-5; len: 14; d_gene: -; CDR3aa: CASSYGQLNQPQHF; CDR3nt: TGTGCCAGCAGTTATGGACAGTTAAATCAGCCCCAGCATTTT
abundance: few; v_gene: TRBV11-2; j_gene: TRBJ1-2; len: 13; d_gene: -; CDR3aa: CAGGAGLNSGYTF; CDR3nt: TGTGCGGGTGGGGCGGGTTTGAACAGCGGCTACACCTTC
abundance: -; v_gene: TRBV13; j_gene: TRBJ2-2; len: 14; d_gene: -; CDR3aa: CASSDRTGRGELFF; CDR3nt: TGTGCCAGCTCAGACAGGACCGGCCGCGGGGAGCTGTTTTTT
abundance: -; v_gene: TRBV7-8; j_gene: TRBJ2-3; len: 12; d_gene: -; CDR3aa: CAGGGGGDTQYF; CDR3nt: TGTGCTGGGGGCGGGGGCGGGGATACGCAGTATTTT
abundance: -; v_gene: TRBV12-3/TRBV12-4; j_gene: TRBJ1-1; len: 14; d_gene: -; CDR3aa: CASTHGGTNTEAFF; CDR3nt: TGTGCCAGCACCCACGGGGGGACCAACACTGAAGCTTTCTTT
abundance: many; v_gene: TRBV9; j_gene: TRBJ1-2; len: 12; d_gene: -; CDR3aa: CASSAGLYGYTF; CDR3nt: TGTGCCAGCAGCGCGGGACTCTATGGCTACACCTTC
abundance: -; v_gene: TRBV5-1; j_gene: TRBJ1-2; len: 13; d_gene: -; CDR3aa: CASRLAAEYGYTF; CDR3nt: TGCGCCAGCAGATTGGCGGCAGAGTATGGCTACACCTTC
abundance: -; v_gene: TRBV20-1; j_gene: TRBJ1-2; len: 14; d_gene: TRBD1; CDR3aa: CSAQDRGTNYGYTF; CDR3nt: TGCAGTGCGCAAGACAGGGGGACTAACTATGGCTACACCTTC
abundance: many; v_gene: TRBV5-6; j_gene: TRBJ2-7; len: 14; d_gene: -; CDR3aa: CASSLGGPFYEQYF; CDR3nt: TGTGCCAGCAGCTTGGGGGGACCTTTCTACGAGCAGTACTTC
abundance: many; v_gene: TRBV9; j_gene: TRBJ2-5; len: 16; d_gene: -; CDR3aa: CASSVGGGGNQETQYF; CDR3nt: TGTGCCAGCAGCGTAGGGGGAGGTGGGAACCAAGAGACCCAGTACTTC
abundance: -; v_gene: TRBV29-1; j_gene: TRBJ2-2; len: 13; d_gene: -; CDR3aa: CSYFQGLAGELFF; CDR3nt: TGCAGCTATTTCCAGGGATTGGCCGGGGAGCTGTTTTTT
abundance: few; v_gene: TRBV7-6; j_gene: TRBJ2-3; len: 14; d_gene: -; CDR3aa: CASSLFSSTDTQYF; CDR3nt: TGTGCCAGCAGCTTATTCAGTAGCACAGATACGCAGTATTTT
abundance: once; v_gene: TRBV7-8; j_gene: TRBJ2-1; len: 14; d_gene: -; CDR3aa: CASTRASSYNEQFF; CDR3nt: TGTGCCAGCACCCGGGCCAGCTCCTACAATGAGCAGTTCTTC
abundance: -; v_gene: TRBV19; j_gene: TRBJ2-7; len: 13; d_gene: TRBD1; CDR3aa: CASRPTGMNEQYF; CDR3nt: TGTGCCAGTAGGCCGACAGGGATGAACGAGCAGTACTTC
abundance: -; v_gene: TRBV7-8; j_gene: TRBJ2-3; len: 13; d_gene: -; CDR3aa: CASSLVRPDTQYF; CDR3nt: TGTGCCAGCAGCTTAGTACGACCAGATACGCAGTATTTT
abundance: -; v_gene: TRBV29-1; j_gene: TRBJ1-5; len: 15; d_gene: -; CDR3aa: CSVASSLDSNQPQHF; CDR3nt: TGCAGCGTTGCCAGTTCCCTCGATAGCAATCAGCCCCAGCATTTT
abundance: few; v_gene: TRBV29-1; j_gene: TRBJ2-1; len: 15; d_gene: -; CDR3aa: CSVEDKDGSYNEQFF; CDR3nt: TGCAGCGTTGAAGATAAGGACGGATCCTACAATGAGCAGTTCTTC
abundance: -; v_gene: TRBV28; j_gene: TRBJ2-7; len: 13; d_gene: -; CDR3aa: CASSLQSTYEQYF; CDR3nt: TGTGCCAGCAGTTTACAGTCAACTTACGAGCAGTACTTC
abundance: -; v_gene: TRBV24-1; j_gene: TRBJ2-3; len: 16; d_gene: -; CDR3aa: CATSDLNLAGTDTQYF; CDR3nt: TGTGCCACCAGTGATTTAAACCTAGCCGGCACAGATACGCAGTATTTT
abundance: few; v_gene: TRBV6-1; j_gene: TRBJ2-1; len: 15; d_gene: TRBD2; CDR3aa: CASSPVGGNYNEQFF; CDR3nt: TGTGCCAGCAGCCCCGTGGGGGGGAACTACAATGAGCAGTTCTTC
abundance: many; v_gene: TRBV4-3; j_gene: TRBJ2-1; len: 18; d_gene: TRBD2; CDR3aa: CASSQGLAGALANNEQFF; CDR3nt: TGCGCCAGCAGCCAGGGACTAGCGGGGGCTCTGGCAAACAATGAGCAGTTCTTC
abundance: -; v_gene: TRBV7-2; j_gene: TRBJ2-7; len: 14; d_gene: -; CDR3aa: CASSLATGYNEQYF; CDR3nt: TGTGCCAGCAGCTTAGCAACAGGGTACAATGAGCAGTACTTC
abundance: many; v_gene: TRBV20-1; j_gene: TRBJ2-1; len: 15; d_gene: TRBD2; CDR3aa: CSARDLEGGVNEQFF; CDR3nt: TGCAGTGCTAGAGATTTAGAGGGAGGGGTCAATGAGCAGTTCTTC
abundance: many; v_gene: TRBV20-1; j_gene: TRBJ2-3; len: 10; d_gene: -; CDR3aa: CSATTDTQYF; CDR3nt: TGCAGTGCCACTACAGATACGCAGTATTTT
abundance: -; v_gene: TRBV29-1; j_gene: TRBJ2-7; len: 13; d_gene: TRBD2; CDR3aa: CSVVLAGTYEQYF; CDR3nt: TGCAGCGTTGTCCTAGCGGGAACCTACGAGCAGTACTTC
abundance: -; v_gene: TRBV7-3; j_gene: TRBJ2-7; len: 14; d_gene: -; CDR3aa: CASSLAGGTYGQYF; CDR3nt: TGTGCCAGCAGCTTGGCTGGCGGAACCTACGGGCAGTACTTC
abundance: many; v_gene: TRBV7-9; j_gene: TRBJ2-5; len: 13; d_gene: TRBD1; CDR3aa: CASSWDREETQYF; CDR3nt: TGTGCCAGCAGCTGGGACAGAGAGGAGACCCAGTACTTC
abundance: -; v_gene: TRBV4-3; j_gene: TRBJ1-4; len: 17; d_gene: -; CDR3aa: CASSQDGNGPTNEKLFF; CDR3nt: TGCGCCAGCAGCCAAGATGGTAACGGTCCAACTAATGAAAAACTGTTTTTT
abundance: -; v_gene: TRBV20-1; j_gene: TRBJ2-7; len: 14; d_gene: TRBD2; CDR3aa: CSASGLAGVHEQYF; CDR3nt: TGCAGTGCTAGTGGGCTAGCGGGAGTTCACGAGCAGTACTTC
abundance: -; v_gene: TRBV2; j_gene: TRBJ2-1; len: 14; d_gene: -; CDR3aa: CASVQGSSTDTQFF; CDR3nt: TGTGCCAGCGTCCAGGGTTCTAGCACAGATACGCAGTTCTTC
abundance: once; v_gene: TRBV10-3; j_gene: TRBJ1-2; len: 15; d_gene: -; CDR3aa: CAISESTRTNYGYTF; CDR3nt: TGTGCCATCAGTGAGTCGACTCGGACAAACTATGGCTACACCTTC
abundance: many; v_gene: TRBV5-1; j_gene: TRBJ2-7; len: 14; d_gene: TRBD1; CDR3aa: CASSSGTGGYEQYF; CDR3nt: TGCGCCAGCAGCTCCGGGACAGGGGGCTACGAGCAGTACTTC
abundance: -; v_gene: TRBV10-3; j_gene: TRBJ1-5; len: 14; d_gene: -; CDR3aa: CAISESEFNQPQHF; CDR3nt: TGTGCCATCAGTGAGTCTGAGTTCAATCAGCCCCAGCATTTT
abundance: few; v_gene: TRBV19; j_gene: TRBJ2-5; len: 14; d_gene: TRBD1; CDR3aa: CASSHRGYQETQYF; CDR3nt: TGTGCCAGTAGTCACAGGGGGTATCAAGAGACCCAGTACTTC
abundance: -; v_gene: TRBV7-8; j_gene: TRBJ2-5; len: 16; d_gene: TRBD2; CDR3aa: CASSPPGTKKLVTQYF; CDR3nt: TGTGCCAGCAGCCCCCCCGGGACTAAAAAGTTGGTGACCCAGTACTTC